One and the same sample provided the 17 T cell receptor beta chains below, sequenced in a study of vaccination and CD4 T cells after COVID-19. Once obtained from cultured CD4+ T cells, the DNA was sequenced using the Oncomine TCR Beta short-read assay. TCRdb analysed the PCR reads with MiXCR anew, one entry per CDR3 protein. This table has 20,000 to 25,000 distinct CDR3 sequences, less than 60% appearing once. Their cognate antigens are unknown. Documented treatment: approximately 10-day PBMC culture with coronavirus spike peptide pools or control peptides (ViraFEST assay). Sequenced material: CD4+ T cells from blood, cultured in vitro. These receptors all stem from a human donor who had recovered from COVID-19.

The chain has TRBV20-1 and TRBJ2-3; TRBD1 might be the D (6 bases). V shed 5 bases and J shed 4 bases, with 16 bases lying between them. The CDR3 covers 14 residues. The germline CDR1 and CDR2 sequences are DFQATT and SNEGSKA (reference sequence). CDR3: CSALGGETADTQYF. The CDR3 bases are TGCAGTGCTCTAGGGGGAGAGACAGCAGATACGCAGTATTTT.

This clonotype was observed once. The chain carries TRBV20-1 and TRBJ2-1, with 9 bases fitting TRBD2. Germline values: CDR1 DFQATT, CDR2 SNEGSKA (reference sequence). The CDR3 has 14 amino acids. V was pared by 2 bases and J by 8 bases, with 7 bases of the junction left unmatched. The CDR3 loop is CSARKLAGMDEQFF. The CDR3 DNA reads TGCAGTGCTAGAAAGCTAGCGGGAATGGATGAGCAGTTCTTC.

The chain combines TRBV4-1 with TRBJ1-6, with D maybe TRBD1 (6 bases). This CDR3 comprises 15 residues. Trimming shortened V by 4 bases and J by 10 bases, and 17 bases separated the two germline ends. Per the germline V gene, CDR1 is MGHRA and CDR2 is YSYEKL. This chain's CDR3 is CASSLLQGPGSPLHF. CDR3 nucleotides: TGCGCCAGCAGCCTCCTACAGGGTCCAGGCTCACCCCTCCACTTT.

This chain links TRBV20-1 with TRBJ1-5; 10 nucleotides align to TRBD1. The trim removed 3 bases at V and 7 bases at J, leaving 9 bases unmatched. Per germline, CDR1 DFQATT and CDR2 SNEGSKA (reference sequence). The CDR3 is 15 amino acids. The CDR3 DNA sequence: TGCAGTGCTAGGGGGGGGACAGGGGATCGACAGCCCCAGCATTTT. Protein product: CSARGGTGDRQPQHF.

The rearrangement links TRBV7-9 to TRBJ1-1, with D uncertain. Germline V gene data show CDR1 as SEHNR and CDR2 as FQNEAQ (reference sequence). Trimming removed 7 bases at V and 3 bases at J, with 6 bases between. The CDR3 sequence is 11 residues long. CDR3 in DNA: TGTGCCAGCAACCCCTACACTGAAGCTTTCTTT. Translating it yields CASNPYTEAFF.

This clonotype was recorded a few times. The chain links TRBV27 to TRBJ2-2; maybe TRBD2 (6 bases). In germline, CDR1 is MNHEY, CDR2 SMNVEV (reference sequence). Trimming took 4 bases from V and 2 from J, leaving 14 bases between them. The CDR3 extends over 16 amino acids. In DNA form, the CDR3 reads TGTGCCAGCAGTTCCCCGATGGGGGGAAACACCGGGGAGCTGTTTTTT. Protein sequence: CASSSPMGGNTGELFF.

The V gene is TRBV30, the J gene TRBJ1-2; TRBD1 is a possible D gene (5 bases). CDR1 is GTSNPN, CDR2 SVGIG, per germline (reference sequence). The V gene lost 1 base and the J gene lost 1 base, with 13 bases spanning the gap. The CDR3 spans 15 residues. CDR3 in amino acids: CAWSGGSLYNYGYTF. DNA of the CDR3: TGTGCCTGGAGTGGGGGGTCCCTTTATAACTATGGCTACACCTTC. Full variable domain (missing parts from reference TRBV30 and TRBJ1-2): SQTIHQWPATLVQPVGSPLSLECTVEGTSNPNLYWYRQAAGRGLQLLFYSVGIGQISSEVPQNLSASRPQDRQFILSSKKLLLSDSGFYLCAWSGGSLYNYGYTFGSGTRLTVV.

The rearrangement links TRBV12-3 or TRBV12-4 to TRBJ1-6; 7 nucleotides match TRBD1. After removal of 6 bases from V and 0 bases from J, the junction contained 2 bases not matched to a gene. There are 15 residues in the CDR3. The CDR3 sequence: CASRDRSSYNSPLHF. The CDR3, as DNA: TGTGCCAGCAGGGACAGGAGCTCCTATAATTCACCCCTCCACTTT.

The chain carries TRBV6-2 or TRBV6-3 and TRBJ2-1; 10 positions match TRBD2. J gave up 6 bases and V 6 bases, and 5 bases lay outside the gene matches. The germline gives CDR1 MNHEY, CDR2 SVGEGT. This CDR3 is 14 amino acids long. The CDR3 protein is CASRSGRVGNEQFF. CDR3 sequence (DNA): TGTGCCAGCAGAAGCGGGAGGGTGGGCAATGAGCAGTTCTTC.

The rearrangement joins TRBV27 to TRBJ2-7; D remains unclear. V lost 8 bases and J 0 bases, leaving 17 bases between the germline ends. There are 15 residues in the CDR3. The germline V gene has CDR1 MNHEY and CDR2 SMNVEV (reference sequence). The CDR3 protein is CASRLKGANSYEQYF. The CDR3 DNA follows: TGTGCCAGCCGTCTAAAGGGTGCCAACTCCTACGAGCAGTACTTC.

The gene calls are TRBV25-1 and TRBJ2-3, with D unclear. The CDR3 length is 15 residues. The V gene's germline CDR1 is MGHDK and CDR2 SYGVNS. Trimming cost V 5 bases and J 2 bases, with 14 bases left between them. The CDR3 nucleotides are TGTGCCAGCAGTAGGGATCTTGGGTCCACAGATACGCAGTATTTT. It yields the protein CASSRDLGSTDTQYF.

The chain combines TRBV3-1 with TRBJ1-1; D not resolved. There are 14 residues in the CDR3. Germline assignment: CDR1 LGHDT and CDR2 YNNKEL (reference sequence). V was clipped by 7 bases and J by 1 base, with 13 bases between them. CDR3 DNA: TGTGCCAGCACCCTGACGGAGGGGAACACTGAAGCTTTCTTT. This gives the protein CASTLTEGNTEAFF.

The chain couples TRBV6-2 or TRBV6-3 to TRBJ2-7; D not certain. Germline assignment: CDR1 MNHEY and CDR2 SVGEGT. Trimming pared 2 bases from V and 3 bases from J, leaving 11 bases between. The CDR3 contains 14 residues. The chain's CDR3 is CASSYETESYEQYF. Written as DNA, the CDR3 is TGTGCCAGCAGTTACGAGACGGAAAGCTACGAGCAGTACTTC.

This rearrangement joins TRBV11-3 to TRBJ2-3; 10 positions agree with TRBD2. CDR3 length: 16 amino acids. The trim removed 5 bases at V and 0 bases at J, leaving 5 bases unmatched. CDR1 and CDR2 from the germline V gene are SGHNT and YENEEA. Here the CDR3 reads CASSPTSGSSTDTQYF. The CDR3 DNA reads as TGTGCCAGCAGCCCGACTAGCGGGTCTAGCACAGATACGCAGTATTTT.

The rearrangement uses TRBV20-1 and TRBJ2-3, with 7 bases fitting TRBD2. The CDR3 contains 16 residues. Germline trimming cut 7 bases from V and 0 bases from J; bases unmatched to any gene: 13. CDR1 and CDR2 (germline): DFQATT, SNEGSKA (reference sequence). This CDR3 is CSGEHGGWPSTDTQYF. In DNA form, the CDR3 reads TGCAGTGGAGAACACGGGGGGTGGCCTAGCACAGATACGCAGTATTTT.

This clonotype has more than one count but fewer than ten. The chain joins TRBV20-1 to TRBJ1-2; 7 bases are a match to TRBD1. Trimming took 6 bases from V and 2 from J; bases not matched to a gene: 15. The germline V gene encodes CDR1 DFQATT and CDR2 SNEGSKA (reference sequence). The CDR3 extends over 16 amino acids. CDR3 DNA: TGCAGTGCGCCGGGGCTTTGGACAGGCGGAAACTATGGCTACACCTTC. As protein: CSAPGLWTGGNYGYTF.

Notes on this clonotype: Mismatch with germline at one junction end may stem from a read error. This chain links TRBV20-1 with TRBJ2-5, with a possible D match to TRBD1 (6 bases). This CDR3 region has 13 residues. CDR1 DFQATT and CDR2 SNEGSKA come from the germline V gene (reference sequence). This chain's CDR3 is CSIRTARRETQCF. Written as DNA, the CDR3 is TGCAGTATTCGGACAGCGAGGAGAGAGACCCAGTGCTTC.